Listed here are 28 T cell receptor beta chains from one sample, sequenced in a study of regulatory T cells in long-lasting Graves disease. According to the study, TCR beta libraries were built with iRepertoire HTBI primers and CDR3-region Arm-PCR. TCRdb re-called the multiplex PCR reads through MiXCR, storing one row per CDR3 protein. Among roughly 500,000 distinct CDR3 sequences listed, less than 25% were seen once. The time point: persistent/refractory GD, antithyroid drugs over 5 years with positive TRAb. RNA isolated from PBMCs was used to make the TCR library. The sequences come from peripheral blood mononuclear cells (PBMCs), collected when the disease was refractory, from a patient treated with antithyroid drugs. The receptors were sampled from a female donor with Graves disease.

This clonotype appeared many times. This sequence joins TRBV2 and TRBJ1-2; perhaps TRBD1 as D (5 bases). The CDR3 totals 14 residues. From germline, CDR1 is SNHLY and CDR2 FYNNEI. V was clipped by 3 bases and J by 5 bases, with 13 bases between them. The CDR3 DNA reads TGTGCCAGCAGTGAGCCCGGGGAGGGGTATGGCTACACCTTC. It translates to CASSEPGEGYGYTF.

The chain couples TRBV19 to TRBJ2-7; D gene uncertain. V was cut by 3 bases and J by 9 bases, with 18 bases left in between. Germline V gene sequence: CDR1 LNHDA, CDR2 SQIVND (reference sequence). The CDR3 is made up of 14 amino acids. CDR3 sequence: CASSIDGRENGQYF. Written as DNA, the CDR3 is TGTGCCAGTAGTATTGACGGAAGAGAGAACGGGCAGTACTTC.

In this sample, this clonotype turned up many times. This sequence joins TRBV28 and TRBJ2-7; tentative D call: TRBD1 (5 bases). Germline CDR1 reads MDHEN; CDR2 reads SYDVKM. The germline V and J ends were trimmed by 3 bases and 2 bases, with 8 bases remaining between them. The CDR3 is 13 amino acids. DNA of the CDR3: TGTGCCAGCAGTTTCGAGACAGCCTACGAGCAGTACTTC. Its translation: CASSFETAYEQYF.

This clonotype was recorded many times. The chain has TRBV6-1 and TRBJ2-7; a possible D gene is TRBD2 (5 bases). Trimming stripped 0 bases from V and 2 bases from J, with 23 bases between. Germline loops: CDR1 MNHNS, CDR2 SASEGT. This CDR3 region has 19 residues. CDR3 DNA sequence: TGTGCCAGCAGTGAAGCGAGTATGGGAAGACTACTCGCGACCTACGAGCAGTACTTC. Translating it yields CASSEASMGRLLATYEQYF.

This clonotype came up many times. This chain links TRBV28 with TRBJ1-3; unclear D gene. CDR1 and CDR2 from the germline V gene are MDHEN and SYDVKM. Trimming took 8 bases from V and 4 from J, leaving 15 bases between them. CDR3 size: 14 residues. The CDR3 reads CASARAVKGNTIYF. DNA for the CDR3: TGTGCCAGCGCCCGGGCCGTGAAGGGAAACACCATATATTTT.

In the case of this clonotype: One base away lies a much larger clone, so this may be a sequencing read error. The rearrangement links TRBV28 to TRBJ1-5; the D gene is possibly TRBD1 (5 bases). Trimming cost V 3 bases and J 7 bases, with 10 bases left between them. Germline V CDR1 and CDR2: MDHEN, SYDVKM. The CDR3 contains 13 residues. CDR3 nucleotides: TGTGCCAGCAGTTTTGGGGGACGGCAGCCCCAGCATTTT. Translating it yields CASSFGGRQPQHF.

This chain uses TRBV10-3 with TRBJ1-3, with no clear D. The CDR3 is made up of 12 amino acids. Trimming pared 8 bases from V and 8 bases from J, leaving 13 bases between. Germline values: CDR1 ENHRY, CDR2 SYGVKD. The CDR3 DNA reads TGTGCCATCCAGGAAGTGCGGGACACCATATATTTT. Translating gives CAIQEVRDTIYF.

As for this clonotype: A much larger clonotype is one base distant, so this may be a read error. J is TRBJ1-2 and V is TRBV6-2 or TRBV6-3; D might be TRBD1 (6 bases). Germline CDR1 MNHEY, CDR2 SVGEGT. The CDR3 contains 13 residues. The CDR3 loop reads CARSLEGGYGYTF. The CDR3 DNA is TGTGCCCGCAGTTTAGAGGGGGGTTATGGCTACACCTTC.

V is TRBV20-1 and J is TRBJ2-7; D unresolved. There are 16 residues in the CDR3. Trimming removed 4 bases at V and 3 bases at J, with 22 bases between. Germline values: CDR1 DFQATT, CDR2 SNEGSKA (reference sequence). The DNA for the CDR3 is TGCAGTGCTAACCAGCTACCCCCCCCCTCGATCTACGAGCAGTACTTC. Translating gives CSANQLPPPSIYEQYF.

A few counts support this clonotype. The chain employs TRBV27 and TRBJ2-7; TRBD1 is a possible D gene (6 bases). Trimming removed 3 bases at V and 1 base at J, with 10 bases between. Per the germline V gene, CDR1 is MNHEY and CDR2 is SMNVEV (reference sequence). The CDR3 has 14 residues. The CDR3, as DNA: TGTGCCAGCAGTTTCATCACAGGGTCCTACGAGCAGTACTTC. The encoded protein is CASSFITGSYEQYF.

The chain links TRBV29-1 to TRBJ2-7; a weak D match, TRBD2 (5 bases). The V end was cut by 1 base, the J end by 4 bases, with 14 bases between. Germline V CDR1 and CDR2: SQVTM, ANQGSEA. This CDR3 spans 14 amino acids. CDR3 nucleotide sequence: TGCAGCGTTGAAGCAACGGCCTCGGGATACGAGCAGTACTTC. Translated: CSVEATASGYEQYF.

This clonotype was detected many times. J is TRBJ1-3 and V is TRBV20-1; the match to TRBD1 covers 8 bases. This CDR3 has 13 amino acids. Germline CDR1 DFQATT, CDR2 SNEGSKA (reference sequence). The V and J ends lost 7 bases and 3 bases, in that order; junction bases with no gene match: 5. The CDR3 protein is CSVARGLGNTIYF. CDR3 sequence (DNA): TGCAGTGTTGCCAGGGGGCTTGGAAACACCATATATTTT.

This clonotype was seen at least ten times. The V call is TRBV28, the J call TRBJ2-5; 11 bases fit TRBD2. CDR3 length: 16 amino acids. V lost 4 bases and J lost 0; bases outside the gene matches: 4. From germline, CDR1 is MDHEN and CDR2 SYDVKM. The CDR3: CASSSPTSGDQETQYF. The CDR3 DNA follows: TGTGCCAGCAGTTCGCCGACTAGCGGGGACCAAGAGACCCAGTACTTC.

The chain has TRBV6-1 and TRBJ2-4, with a possible D match to TRBD2 (5 bases). This CDR3 has 15 residues. Trimming took 0 bases from V and 1 from J, leaving 7 bases between them. Germline loops: CDR1 MNHNS, CDR2 SASEGT. CDR3 sequence (DNA): TGTGCCAGCAGTGAAGCGCGGGTGGCCAAAAACATTCAGTACTTC. Translated, it gives CASSEARVAKNIQYF.

This clonotype was counted a few times. V gene TRBV20-1 combines with J gene TRBJ2-7; 13 bases align to TRBD2. Germline lookup yields CDR1 DFQATT and CDR2 SNEGSKA (reference sequence). V gave up 5 bases and J gave up 12 bases; unmatched junction bases: 13. The CDR3 is made up of 14 amino acids. CDR3 nucleotide sequence: TGCAGTGCTTTACCCGACGGACTAGCGGGAGTCTTGTACTTC. Encoded protein: CSALPDGLAGVLYF.

The table lists this clonotype with a few counts. The chain employs TRBV5-1 and TRBJ2-5; D gene ambiguous. The CDR3 totals 11 residues. V was cut by 7 bases and J by 2 bases, with 6 bases left in between. Germline lookup yields CDR1 SGHRS and CDR2 YFSETQ. The CDR3 nucleotides are TGCGCCAGCCGGAGTCAAGAGACCCAGTACTTC. This codes for CASRSQETQYF.

The chain employs TRBV30 and TRBJ1-4, with D possibly TRBD1 on 5 matching bases. The CDR3 spans 15 residues. Trimming pared 0 bases from V and 5 bases from J, leaving 13 bases between. Germline V CDR1 and CDR2: GTSNPN, SVGIG (reference sequence). CDR3: CAWSVMNRMNEKLFF. The CDR3, as DNA: TGTGCCTGGAGTGTAATGAACAGGATGAATGAAAAACTGTTTTTT.

The CDR3 loop is CASTRSGTVNTEAFF. The CDR3 DNA reads TGTGCCAGCACTAGATCCGGGACAGTGAACACTGAAGCTTTCTTT. V usage is TRBV6-1 and J usage is TRBJ1-1; 7 nucleotides agree with TRBD1. This CDR3 has 15 amino acids. The V gene's germline CDR1 is MNHNS and CDR2 SASEGT. The V and J ends lost 7 bases and 0 bases, in that order; junction bases with no gene match: 8.

This clonotype was detected only a few times. The chain recombines TRBV6-1 with TRBJ1-4, with TRBD1 matching over 10 bases. From germline, CDR1 is MNHNS and CDR2 SASEGT. Losses at the gene ends were 7 bases for V and 7 bases for J; bases not matched to a gene: 9. CDR3 size: 15 residues. The CDR3 nucleotides are TGTGCCAGCAAAGAGGGACAGGGGAGTCTTGAAAAACTGTTTTTT. Protein product: CASKEGQGSLEKLFF.

Note on this clonotype: The conserved phenylalanine or tryptophan is not found at the CDR3 terminus, so this likely reflects a read error. Because the CDR3's place on the DNA is in doubt, the DNA is left out and the CDR3 is given as listed by TCRdb. This chain links TRBV24-1 with TRBJ1-2; the DNA was not compared with TRBD1, the D call given in the table. The CDR3 is 14 residues long, counting both termini. Germline CDR1 is KGHDR and CDR2 is SFDVKD. Here the CDR3 reads CATSDGQDNYGHTL.

The chain couples TRBV19 to TRBJ2-2; D may match TRBD1 or TRBD2 (7 bases each). V lost 4 bases and J lost 5, with 20 bases in between. The CDR3 length is 17 residues. Germline CDR1 LNHDA, CDR2 SQIVND (reference sequence). The CDR3 reads CASSTQGGGRGTGELFF. In DNA form, the CDR3 reads TGTGCCAGTAGTACCCAGGGGGGCGGGAGAGGAACCGGGGAGCTGTTTTTT.

At least ten counts were recorded for this clonotype. The chain carries TRBV16 and TRBJ1-6, with unresolved D. The V gene's germline CDR1 is KGHSY and CDR2 FQNENV. This CDR3 has 15 amino acids. Deletions cut 4 bases from V and 11 bases from J, with 18 bases between. This chain's CDR3 is CASSPATGSGAPLHF. The CDR3 nucleotides are TGTGCCAGCAGCCCTGCGACCGGGTCTGGTGCACCCCTCCACTTT.

The chain is built from TRBV5-4 and TRBJ2-5; TRBD1 or TRBD2 may be the D gene (6 bases each). The CDR3 covers 13 residues. Germline loops: CDR1 SGHNT, CDR2 YYREEE (reference sequence). V lost 4 bases and J 2 bases, leaving 9 bases between the germline ends. CDR3 region: CASSRGGQETQYF. As DNA, the CDR3 is TGTGCCAGCAGCCGAGGGGGGCAAGAGACCCAGTACTTC.

Of note for this clonotype: Mismatch with germline at one junction end may stem from a read error. The rearrangement links TRBV27 to TRBJ1-5; D is unclear. Germline CDR1 and CDR2: MNHEY and SMNVEV (reference sequence). The CDR3 runs 13 residues. CDR3 sequence: CAGSLLVNQPQHF. The CDR3 nucleotides read TGTGCCGGCAGTTTATTGGTCAATCAGCCCCAGCATTTT.

In this sample, this clonotype turned up a few times. The V and J genes are TRBV19 and TRBJ1-2; D is perhaps TRBD1 (5 bases). The CDR3 runs 13 residues. Germline V lookup: CDR1 LNHDA, CDR2 SQIVND (reference sequence). Deletions cut 10 bases from V and 2 bases from J, with 14 bases between. The CDR3 nucleotides read TGTGCCACCGCCCGACAGCTAAACTATGGCTACACCTTC. This gives the protein CATARQLNYGYTF.

V and J are TRBV20-1 and TRBJ2-7; D is unclear. The CDR3 contains 11 residues. Germline CDR1 DFQATT, CDR2 SNEGSKA (reference sequence). V shed 3 bases and J shed 6 bases, with 9 bases lying between them. The CDR3 protein is CSASPGPEQYF. Here the CDR3 DNA reads TGCAGTGCTAGTCCGGGTCCCGAGCAGTACTTC.

This clonotype was detected many times. The chain is built from TRBV24-1 and TRBJ1-2, with TRBD1 matching over 10 bases. Germline CDR1 and CDR2: KGHDR and SFDVKD. J gave up 6 bases and V 2 bases, and 2 bases lay outside the gene matches. The CDR3 extends over 14 amino acids. The CDR3 sequence is CATSDYGTGDGYTF. DNA of the CDR3: TGTGCCACCAGTGATTACGGGACAGGGGATGGCTACACCTTC.

This clonotype was counted at least ten times. The V and J genes are TRBV2 and TRBJ1-5; D gene unclear. CDR1 and CDR2 from the germline V gene are SNHLY and FYNNEI. The CDR3 is 13 residues long. V gave up 1 base and J gave up 6 bases, with 7 bases separating them. As DNA, the CDR3 is TGTGCCAGCAGTGAAGGCTGGGTTCAGCCCCAGCATTTT. Amino acids: CASSEGWVQPQHF. The entire variable domain, with the rest obtained from reference TRBV2 and TRBJ1-5, is as follows: EPEVTQTPSHQVTQMGQEVILRCVPISNHLYFYWYRQILGQKVEFLVSFYNNEISEKSEIFDDQFSVERPDGSNFTLKIRSTKLEDSAMYFCASSEGWVQPQHFGDGTRLSIL.